Shown below are 7 T cell receptor beta chains from a single sample sequenced in a study of OX40 agonist ivuxolimab in advanced cancers. To prepare the library, the immunoSEQ multiplex PCR assay was applied. TCRdb provides this immuneACCESS table in a form limited to in-frame rearrangements. Some clones are lacking; in checked studies, under half of them reflect an unresolved V gene, and why the rest are absent is not known. Present in this sample are 45,000 to 55,000 clones, roughly 92% of which were seen just once. 12% of the sample is in the top ten clones. The specimen comprised CD4+ or CD8+ T cells sorted from blood, sampled in a trial of the OX40 agonist ivuxolimab. The receptors were sampled from an adult with an advanced solid tumor such as melanoma, head and neck, liver or kidney cancer.

This sequence joins TRBV28 and TRBJ2-1, with 9 bases that match TRBD2. The CDR3 sequence is 15 residues long. The germline CDR1 and CDR2 sequences are MDHEN and SYDVKM. The J segment lost 4 bases and the V segment lost 5 bases, leaving 6 bases of the junction unmatched. CDR3 sequence: CASSQQRGAYNEQFF. The CDR3 coding sequence is TGTGCCAGCAGTCAACAGCGGGGGGCTTACAATGAGCAGTTCTTC.

The chain is built from TRBV6-5 and TRBJ2-7; unclear D gene. Trimming removed 5 bases from V and 1 base from J, with 3 bases in between. The CDR3 covers 11 residues. Germline V lookup: CDR1 MNHEY, CDR2 SVGAGI. The CDR3 DNA reads TGTGCCAGCAGTGGTTCCTACGAGCAGTACTTC. Amino acid sequence: CASSGSYEQYF.

The V gene is TRBV28, the J gene TRBJ2-7; TRBD2 agrees at 8 bases. Per the germline V gene, CDR1 is MDHEN and CDR2 is SYDVKM. V trimming: 4 bases; J trimming: 3 bases; junction bases outside the gene matches: 8. The CDR3 spans 15 residues. The CDR3 is CASSSSGSLYYEQYF. The CDR3, as DNA: TGTGCCAGCAGTTCAAGCGGGAGTCTTTACTACGAGCAGTACTTC.

V is TRBV30 and J is TRBJ2-7; TRBD1 aligns across 9 bases. CDR3 length: 14 residues. With V trimmed by 3 bases and J by 1 base, 4 bases remained unmatched. The germline V gene has CDR1 GTSNPN and CDR2 SVGIG (reference sequence). The CDR3 is CAWRDRGLSYEQYF. The CDR3 DNA follows: TGTGCCTGGAGGGACAGGGGACTTTCCTACGAGCAGTACTTC.

The genes are TRBV5-1 and TRBJ2-3; 9 bases fit TRBD2. Trimming cost V 6 bases and J 1 base; bases outside gene matches: 12. This CDR3 region has 17 residues. The V gene's germline CDR1 is SGHRS and CDR2 YFSETQ. The CDR3 loop is CASNPESGRWGTDTQYF. CDR3 coding DNA: TGCGCCAGCAACCCCGAGAGCGGGAGGTGGGGCACAGATACGCAGTATTTT. Drawing the rest from reference TRBV5-1 and TRBJ2-3, the complete variable domain is KAGVTQTPRYLIKTRGQQVTLSCSPISGHRSVSWYQQTPGQGLQFLFEYFSETQRNKGNFPGRFSGRQFSNSRSEMNVSTLELGDSALYLCASNPESGRWGTDTQYFGPGTRLTVL.

The chain uses TRBV4-3 and TRBJ2-3, with 11 bases identical to TRBD2. The CDR3 has 16 amino acids. Trimming removed 4 bases from V and 6 bases from J; junction bases left unmatched: 9. Germline assignment: CDR1 LGHNA and CDR2 YSLEER. The CDR3 loop reads CASSPSSGRRQDTQYF. CDR3 in DNA: TGCGCCAGCAGCCCCTCTAGCGGGAGGAGACAGGATACGCAGTATTTT.

The chain uses TRBV19 and TRBJ2-1; 11 bases fit TRBD2. CDR3 length: 17 amino acids. The trim removed 4 bases at V and 7 bases at J, leaving 12 bases unmatched. Per the germline V gene, CDR1 is LNHDA and CDR2 is SQIVND (reference sequence). Here the CDR3 reads CASSRTISGRGGNEQFF. The CDR3 DNA is TGTGCCAGTAGTAGGACGATTAGCGGGAGGGGGGGGAATGAGCAGTTCTTC.